A single sample is the source of the 30 T cell receptor beta chains below, sequenced in a study of PD-L1 blockade in urothelial cancer. Profiling relied on immunoSEQ multiplex PCR, and the TCRdb table lists in-frame clones only, not all of them. The table has about 90,000 clones, roughly 90% seen once. This sample comprised PBMCs, obtained around atezolizumab (anti-PD-L1) treatment. These TCRs come from a man aged 55 to 70 with urothelial cancer.

V gene TRBV15 combines with J gene TRBJ1-3; a weak D match, TRBD1 (6 bases). CDR1 and CDR2 (germline): LNHNV, YYDKDF (reference sequence). The CDR3 totals 14 residues. The germline V and J ends were trimmed by 1 base and 11 bases, with 15 bases remaining between them. DNA for the CDR3: TGTGCCACCAGCAGAGCAGGGGACGGTCGCGCCATATATTTT. The encoded protein is CATSRAGDGRAIYF.

This clone was counted a few times. The rearrangement links TRBV29-1 to TRBJ2-1; tentative D call: TRBD1 (5 bases). V gave up 6 bases and J gave up 0 bases, with 6 bases separating them. CDR3 length equals 12 residues. In germline, CDR1 is SQVTM, CDR2 ANQGSEA. The CDR3 reads CSVRVSYNEQFF. CDR3 sequence (DNA): TGCAGCGTCAGGGTCTCCTACAATGAGCAGTTCTTC.

Comments on this clone: At one boundary the junction diverges from the germline segment, which might be a read error. This rearrangement joins TRBV15 to TRBJ1-5; the D is unclear. Germline lookup yields CDR1 LNHNV and CDR2 YYDKDF (reference sequence). This CDR3 region has 11 residues. The CDR3 loop reads CATISDQPQHF. CDR3 in DNA: TGTGCCACCATTAGCGATCAGCCCCAGCATTTT. The variable domain in full, with the rest retrieved from reference TRBV15 and TRBJ1-5, is DAMVIQNPRYQVTQFGKPVTLSCSQTLNHNVMYWYQQKSSQAPKLLFHYYDKDFNNEADTPDNFQSRRPNTSFCFLDIRSPGLGDTAMYLCATISDQPQHFGDGTRLSIL.

The J gene is TRBJ1-5, the V gene TRBV4-1; 9 nucleotides match TRBD1. Germline CDR1 and CDR2: MGHRA and YSYEKL. Trimming removed 3 bases from V and 4 bases from J; junction bases left unmatched: 1. The CDR3 runs 14 residues. The CDR3 DNA is TGCGCCAGCAGCCACGGACAGGGGAATCAGCCCCAGCATTTT. Residues: CASSHGQGNQPQHF.

J is TRBJ1-1 and V is TRBV29-1; D ambiguous. The CDR3 contains 11 residues. From germline, CDR1 is SQVTM and CDR2 ANQGSEA. Trimming shortened V by 3 bases and J by 10 bases, and 12 bases separated the two germline ends. DNA for the CDR3: TGCAGCGTTGACCCCGGGTATCGAGCTTTCTTT. The encoded protein is CSVDPGYRAFF.

The V gene is TRBV5-4, the J gene TRBJ1-2; weak D call: TRBD1 (5 bases). Trimming took off 3 bases at V and 7 bases at J, with 19 bases between the two ends. The CDR3 runs 15 residues. Germline V gives CDR1 SGHNT, CDR2 YYREEE (reference sequence). The chain's CDR3 is CASSSPQTAGRGYTF. In nucleotides, the CDR3 is TGTGCCAGCAGCTCCCCACAGACAGCCGGCCGTGGCTACACCTTC.

The chain employs TRBV7-2 and TRBJ1-1; TRBD1 agrees at 9 bases. CDR3 length equals 14 residues. CDR1 is SGHTA and CDR2 is FQGNSA in the germline V gene. The V and J ends lost 10 bases and 1 base, in that order; junction bases with no gene match: 7. The CDR3, as DNA: TGTGCCACCGGATTGGGACAGGGGAACACTGAAGCTTTCTTT. Amino acid sequence: CATGLGQGNTEAFF.

Of note for this clone: The junction shows a germline mismatch at one end, possibly a read error. The CDR3 region is CATSRDRQYNQPQHF. CDR3 bases: TGTGCCACCAGCCGAGACAGGCAGTACAATCAGCCCCAGCATTTT. V is TRBV15 and J is TRBJ1-5; maybe TRBD1 (6 bases). The germline V gene encodes CDR1 LNHNV and CDR2 YYDKDF (reference sequence). The CDR3 covers 15 residues.

The chain employs TRBV30 and TRBJ1-3; TRBD1 matches 8 bases. The CDR3 runs 15 residues. Germline CDR1 reads GTSNPN; CDR2 reads SVGIG (reference sequence). The trim removed 4 bases at V and 1 base at J, leaving 6 bases unmatched. The CDR3 is CAWKRDRGSGNTIYF. In DNA form, the CDR3 reads TGTGCCTGGAAACGAGACAGGGGTTCTGGAAACACCATATATTTT.

V gene TRBV4-3 combines with J gene TRBJ1-2; a weak D match, TRBD1 (6 bases). Trimming cost V 1 base and J 3 bases, with 12 bases left between them. The CDR3 contains 15 residues. CDR1 and CDR2 (germline): LGHNA, YSLEER. This CDR3 is CASSQGTGYDYGYTF. The CDR3, as DNA: TGCGCCAGCAGCCAAGGAACAGGGTATGACTATGGCTACACCTTC.

The chain joins TRBV5-1 to TRBJ2-2, with 12 bases matching TRBD1. The length of the CDR3 is 15 residues. After removal of 4 bases from V and 4 bases from J, the junction contained 2 bases not matched to a gene. The germline CDR1 and CDR2 sequences are SGHRS and YFSETQ. The CDR3 loop is CASSPGQGATGELFF. CDR3 nucleotides: TGCGCCAGCAGCCCGGGACAGGGGGCCACCGGGGAGCTGTTTTTT.

The chain uses TRBV4-1 and TRBJ2-1, with D possibly TRBD2 on 7 matching bases. The CDR3 extends over 16 amino acids. CDR1 and CDR2 (germline): MGHRA, YSYEKL. V was trimmed by 5 bases and J by 6 bases, leaving 20 bases between them. Here the CDR3 DNA reads TGCGCCAGCAGCATAGCGTTCGTGGGAGGGGGCAATGAGCAGTTCTTC. Amino acids: CASSIAFVGGGNEQFF.

The DNA of the CDR3 is TGTGCCAGCAGTTTACGACAGAACACTGAAGCTTTCTTT. This translates into CASSLRQNTEAFF. This chain joins TRBV28 and TRBJ1-1; D is ambiguous. In germline, CDR1 is MDHEN, CDR2 SYDVKM. Trimming cost V 2 bases and J 1 base, with 5 bases left between them. CDR3 length: 13 amino acids.

The chain recombines TRBV5-3 with TRBJ2-1; the match to TRBD2 covers 10 bases. TRBV5-3 is placed among ORFs of uncertain function. V trimming: 6 bases; J trimming: 4 bases; junction bases outside the gene matches: 13. This CDR3 comprises 17 residues. The CDR3 sequence is CARISSSGRAGYNEQFF. In DNA, the CDR3 is TGTGCCAGAATATCATCAAGCGGGAGGGCCGGGTACAATGAGCAGTTCTTC.

This sequence joins TRBV9 and TRBJ1-3; 9 positions agree with TRBD1. This CDR3 comprises 17 residues. The germline gives CDR1 SGDLS, CDR2 YYNGEE. The trim removed 0 bases at V and 8 bases at J, leaving 12 bases unmatched. Here the CDR3 reads CASSVGFNRGPLDTIYF. The CDR3 bases are TGTGCCAGCAGCGTAGGGTTTAACAGGGGGCCTCTTGACACCATATATTTT. Supplemented by reference TRBV9 and TRBJ1-3, the full variable domain reads DSGVTQTPKHLITATGQRVTLRCSPRSGDLSVYWYQQSLDQGLQFLIQYYNGEERAKGNILERFSAQQFPDLHSELNLSSLELGDSALYFCASSVGFNRGPLDTIYFGEGSWLTVV.

The V call is TRBV19, the J call TRBJ1-5; weak D call: TRBD1 (5 bases). CDR3 length: 12 amino acids. Germline assignment: CDR1 LNHDA and CDR2 SQIVND (reference sequence). Trimming shortened V by 8 bases and J by 6 bases, and 11 bases separated the two germline ends. The CDR3 region is CASSAGGQPQHF. As DNA, the CDR3 is TGTGCCAGTTCGGCGGGGGGTCAGCCCCAGCATTTT. The variable domain in full, with the rest retrieved from reference TRBV19 and TRBJ1-5, is DGGITQSPKYLFRKEGQNVTLSCEQNLNHDAMYWYRQDPGQGLRLIYYSQIVNDFQKGDIAEGYSVSREKKESFPLTVTSAQKNPTAFYLCASSAGGQPQHFGDGTRLSIL.

The chain has TRBV4-1 and TRBJ1-5; the D gene is possibly TRBD1 (5 bases). This CDR3 contains 18 residues. V was shortened by 1 base and J by 0 bases, with 16 bases between the two germline ends. Germline-derived CDR1 and CDR2 are MGHRA and YSYEKL. CDR3 in amino acids: CASSQGNTGGYSNQPQHF. The CDR3 nucleotides read TGCGCCAGCAGCCAAGGAAACACGGGGGGTTATAGCAATCAGCCCCAGCATTTT.

The chain combines TRBV18 with TRBJ1-1; TRBD1 might be the D (5 bases). This CDR3 has 17 residues. Trimming took off 3 bases at V and 2 bases at J, with 19 bases between the two ends. Germline assignment: CDR1 KGHSH and CDR2 LQKENI. CDR3 sequence: CASSPVPGGVGNTEAFF. In DNA, the CDR3 is TGTGCCAGCTCACCTGTCCCGGGGGGGGTAGGCAACACTGAAGCTTTCTTT.

This clone was found a few times. The genes are TRBV19 and TRBJ2-7; TRBD1 agrees at 9 bases. The V gene's germline CDR1 is LNHDA and CDR2 SQIVND (reference sequence). Trimming at V came to 3 bases and at J to 2 bases, leaving 2 bases not matched to a gene. The CDR3 runs to 14 residues. The CDR3: CASSMGTGTYEQYF. CDR3 nucleotide sequence: TGTGCCAGTAGTATGGGGACAGGGACCTACGAGCAGTACTTC.

The chain couples TRBV6-1 to TRBJ1-2; D uncertain. The CDR3 sequence is 16 residues long. V was shortened by 0 bases and J by 4 bases, with 15 bases between the two germline ends. CDR1 MNHNS and CDR2 SASEGT come from the germline V gene. DNA of the CDR3: TGTGCCAGCAGTGAAGCGCTCGGCAGACTTTCCTATGGCTACACCTTC. It yields the protein CASSEALGRLSYGYTF.

The chain employs TRBV6-1 and TRBJ2-6; D gene uncertain. Trimming left V 4 bases short and J 0 bases short, with 22 bases between. Germline CDR1 is MNHNS and CDR2 is SASEGT. The CDR3 has 20 amino acids. The CDR3 reads CASSARRGESVPSGANVLTF. CDR3 bases: TGTGCCAGCAGTGCCCGACGTGGAGAATCCGTCCCCTCTGGGGCCAACGTCCTGACTTTC.

The chain employs TRBV5-5 and TRBJ2-7; TRBD1 agrees at 11 bases. Trimming took 4 bases from V and 2 from J; bases not matched to a gene: 8. The CDR3 consists of 16 residues. The germline gives CDR1 SGHKS, CDR2 YYEKEE (reference sequence). CDR3 nucleotide sequence: TGTGCCAGCAGCCAAAGGGACAGGGGGGCCCCCTACGAGCAGTACTTC. Residues: CASSQRDRGAPYEQYF.

V gene TRBV6-1 combines with J gene TRBJ2-5; 10 bases fit TRBD1. CDR1 is MNHNS and CDR2 is SASEGT in the germline V gene. This CDR3 has 13 residues. The CDR3 here is CASGQGVQETQYF. In DNA form, the CDR3 reads TGTGCGAGCGGACAGGGGGTCCAAGAGACCCAGTACTTC.

The rearrangement joins TRBV5-1 to TRBJ2-5, with a possible D match to TRBD1 (6 bases). Per the germline V gene, CDR1 is SGHRS and CDR2 is YFSETQ. The CDR3 has 14 amino acids. V lost 5 bases to trimming and J lost 2 bases, with 13 bases between them. CDR3 sequence (DNA): TGCGCCAGCAGACAGGGTTTGGGGCAAGAGACCCAGTACTTC. This translates into CASRQGLGQETQYF.

This chain joins TRBV6-4 and TRBJ2-5; D call uncertain. CDR1 is MRHNA, CDR2 SNTAGT, per germline. Trimming cost V 8 bases and J 7 bases, with 11 bases left between them. CDR3 length: 11 amino acids. This CDR3 reads CASPQQRTQYF. Written as DNA, the CDR3 is TGTGCCAGCCCTCAACAACGGACCCAGTACTTC.

This chain connects TRBV4-2 to TRBJ1-3; perhaps TRBD1 as D (5 bases). Germline CDR1 is LGHNA and CDR2 is YNFKEQ. Trimming removed 1 base at V and 2 bases at J, with 15 bases between. This CDR3 is built from 17 residues. This chain's CDR3 is CASSQGFSPRAGNTIYF. In nucleotides, the CDR3 is TGTGCCAGCAGCCAAGGGTTTAGTCCCAGGGCTGGAAACACCATATATTTT.

This chain uses TRBV5-1 with TRBJ2-7, with TRBD1 identical over 11 bases. V gave up 4 bases and J gave up 7 bases; unmatched junction bases: 10. The CDR3 has 15 residues. CDR1 and CDR2 (germline): SGHRS, YFSETQ. DNA of the CDR3: TGCGCCAGCAGCCCGGGACAGGGGGGATCTGGGGAGCAGTACTTC. The encoded protein is CASSPGQGGSGEQYF.

V usage is TRBV28 and J usage is TRBJ2-1, with TRBD2 identical over 11 bases. Germline V gene lookup returns CDR1 MDHEN and CDR2 SYDVKM. The CDR3 extends over 15 amino acids. V was clipped by 4 bases and J by 4 bases; unmatched bases: 3. The DNA for the CDR3 is TGTGCCAGCAGTTCCCTAGCGGGGGGATACAATGAGCAGTTCTTC. This codes for CASSSLAGGYNEQFF.

DNA for the CDR3: TGTGCCAGCAGCTTCTCCGGGACTAGCGGGACCCTGTACTTC. It encodes CASSFSGTSGTLYF. The chain uses TRBV5-6 and TRBJ2-7; 13 bases map to TRBD2. The germline V gene has CDR1 SGHDT and CDR2 YYEEEE. This CDR3 comprises 14 residues. The ends lost 2 bases at V and 12 bases at J; junction bases unmatched: 8.

This chain uses TRBV5-4 with TRBJ2-1; TRBD2 agrees at 8 bases. Germline loops: CDR1 SGHNT, CDR2 YYREEE (reference sequence). This CDR3 contains 15 residues. V trimming: 4 bases; J trimming: 7 bases; junction bases outside the gene matches: 10. CDR3 residues: CASSVSGAPGNEQFF. The CDR3 bases are TGTGCCAGCAGCGTTAGCGGGGCCCCTGGGAATGAGCAGTTCTTC.